This TCR beta chain was captured in a study of vaccination effects on CD4 cells after COVID-19. The study's findings and limits: Late post-vaccination, clones induced by infection and those induced by vaccine underwent marked clonal contraction.

Concerning this clone: What it binds is not known.

TCRdb's table, derived via immunoSEQ multiplex PCR, lists solely in-frame clones and lacks some. The sample records approximately 40,000 clones, around 67% being singletons. After expansion with viral peptide pools in the ViraFEST assay, antigen-specific CD4+ T cells were sequenced. CD4+ T cell isolation took place after 10 days of culture. Nucleocapsid antibodies stayed negative before and after vaccination, showing no earlier SARS-CoV-2 infection. Every well got two million PBMC, which were grown with about 10 IU/ml IL-2 and 8.5 to 10 ug/ml peptides. On day 3 and again on day 7, half the medium was replaced with IL-2 medium. V lost 2 bases and J 8 bases, leaving 9 bases between the germline ends. The CDR3 length is 12 residues. Germline assignment: CDR1 LGHDT and CDR2 YNNKEL (reference sequence).

The J gene is TRBJ1-2, the V gene TRBV3-1 (or the pseudogene TRBV3-2), with D hard to call. The sample in question was CD4+ T cells from PBMCs cultured with SARS-CoV-2 spike peptides, obtained before COVID-19 vaccination. The clonotype comes from a human donor who received a COVID-19 vaccine. Here the CDR3 reads CASSQKGLGYTF. The CDR3, as DNA: TGTGCCAGCAGCCAAAAAGGGTTGGGCTACACCTTC.